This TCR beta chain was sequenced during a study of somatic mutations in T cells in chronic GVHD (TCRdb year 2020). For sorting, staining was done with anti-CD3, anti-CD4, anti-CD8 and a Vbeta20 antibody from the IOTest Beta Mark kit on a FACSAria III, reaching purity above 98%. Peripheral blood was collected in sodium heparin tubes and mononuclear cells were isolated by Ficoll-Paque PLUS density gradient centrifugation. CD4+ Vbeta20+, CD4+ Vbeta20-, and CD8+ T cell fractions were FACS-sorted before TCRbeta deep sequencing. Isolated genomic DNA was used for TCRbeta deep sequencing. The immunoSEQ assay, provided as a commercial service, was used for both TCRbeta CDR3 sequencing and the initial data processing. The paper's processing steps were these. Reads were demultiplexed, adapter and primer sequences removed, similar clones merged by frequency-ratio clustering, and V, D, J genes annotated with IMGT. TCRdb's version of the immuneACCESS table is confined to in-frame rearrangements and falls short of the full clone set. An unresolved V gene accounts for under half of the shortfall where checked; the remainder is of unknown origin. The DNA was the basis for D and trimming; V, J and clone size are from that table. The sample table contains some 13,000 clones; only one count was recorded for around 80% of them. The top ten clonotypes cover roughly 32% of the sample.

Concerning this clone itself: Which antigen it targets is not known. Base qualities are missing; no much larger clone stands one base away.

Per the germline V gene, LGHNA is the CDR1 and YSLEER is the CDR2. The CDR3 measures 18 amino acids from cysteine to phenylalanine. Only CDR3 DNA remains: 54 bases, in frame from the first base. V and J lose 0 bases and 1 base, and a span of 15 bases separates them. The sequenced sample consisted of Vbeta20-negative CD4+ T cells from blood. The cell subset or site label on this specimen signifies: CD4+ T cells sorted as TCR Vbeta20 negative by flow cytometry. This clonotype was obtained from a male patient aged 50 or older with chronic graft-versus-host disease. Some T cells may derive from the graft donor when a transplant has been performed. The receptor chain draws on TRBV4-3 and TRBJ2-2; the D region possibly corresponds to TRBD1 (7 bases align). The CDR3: CASSQDLGGGVNTGELFF. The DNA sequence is TGCGCCAGCAGCCAAGATCTAGGGGGCGGGGTGAACACCGGGGAGCTGTTTTTT.